This TCR beta chain appears in the sequencing data of a study of T cells in Graves' hyperthyroidism and ophthalmopathy. This clonotype was picked up many times. Exclusions: uncontrolled infection, other autoimmune disease, pregnancy, lactation. Each 10 ml fresh peripheral blood draw supplied the PBMCs. The V end lost 8 bases, the J end lost 1 base, and 11 bases lay between the germline ends. Germline CDR1 and CDR2: KGHSH and LQKENI. This CDR3 has 13 amino acids. The CDR3 regions of TCR beta were amplified from RNA transcripts. The HTBI primer set served for first-round RT-PCR of the TCR CDR3. One entry per CDR3 protein, called by TCRdb with MiXCR from the multiplex PCR reads. The table has fewer than 750,000 distinct CDR3 sequences, around 13% seen once.

The material sequenced was blood. The sequence was obtained from a woman aged 50 to 65 with Graves' ophthalmopathy. V gene TRBV18 combines with J gene TRBJ2-5; D might be TRBD2 (6 bases). The CDR3 DNA sequence: TGTGCCAGCAGTCCGCGGGGCCAAGAGACCCAGTACTTC. This sequence encodes CASSPRGQETQYF.